Presented here are 10 T cell receptor beta chains from one specimen sequenced in a study of T cells in Graves' hyperthyroidism and ophthalmopathy. TCR beta CDR3 regions were amplified from RNA transcripts. The HTBI primer set drove a first-round RT-PCR of the TCR CDR3. TCRdb re-called the multiplex PCR reads with MiXCR, one entry per CDR3 protein. The repertoire holds about 410,000 distinct CDR3 sequences, with about 15% as singletons. Material: blood. These receptors all come from a woman in her 30s with Graves' ophthalmopathy.

This clonotype was counted many times. This rearrangement joins TRBV20-1 to TRBJ2-1; possible D gene TRBD1, 5 bases. V was trimmed by 7 bases and J by 1 base, leaving 8 bases between them. Per germline, CDR1 DFQATT and CDR2 SNEGSKA (reference sequence). There are 12 residues in the CDR3. CDR3 sequence: CSVQGSYNEQFF. In DNA form, the CDR3 reads TGCAGTGTTCAGGGTTCCTACAATGAGCAGTTCTTC.

This clonotype was seen many times. The gene calls are TRBV15 and TRBJ1-1; 7 positions agree with TRBD1. The V gene's germline CDR1 is LNHNV and CDR2 YYDKDF (reference sequence). J gave up 11 bases and V 1 base, and 10 bases lay outside the gene matches. The CDR3 consists of 14 residues. The CDR3 spells CATSRALTGDRAFF. CDR3 in DNA: TGTGCCACCAGCAGAGCCCTTACAGGGGATAGGGCTTTCTTT. Looking up the rest from reference TRBV15 and TRBJ1-1 gives the full variable domain: DAMVIQNPRYQVTQFGKPVTLSCSQTLNHNVMYWYQQKSSQAPKLLFHYYDKDFNNEADTPDNFQSRRPNTSFCFLDIRSPGLGDTAMYLCATSRALTGDRAFFGQGTRLTVV.

This clonotype occurred many times. The chain recombines TRBV6-1 with TRBJ2-5, with D perhaps TRBD1 (7 bases). The CDR3 sequence is 14 residues long. Deletions cut 7 bases from V and 1 base from J, with 13 bases between. Germline V gives CDR1 MNHNS, CDR2 SASEGT. The CDR3 here is CASNPQGGQETQYF. The CDR3 nucleotides are TGTGCCAGCAACCCCCAGGGGGGCCAAGAGACCCAGTACTTC.

This chain links TRBV27 with TRBJ1-1, with D tentatively TRBD1 (5 bases). Per germline, CDR1 MNHEY and CDR2 SMNVEV (reference sequence). This CDR3 spans 12 amino acids. Trimming removed 3 bases at V and 11 bases at J, with 13 bases between. CDR3 sequence: CASSFRGFDAFF. The CDR3 DNA follows: TGTGCCAGCAGTTTCCGGGGCTTCGATGCTTTCTTT.

This clonotype showed up many times. The chain couples TRBV4-1 to TRBJ2-7, with TRBD2 identical over 7 bases. V was pared by 4 bases and J by 2 bases, with 8 bases of the junction left unmatched. Germline CDR1 reads MGHRA; CDR2 reads YSYEKL. The CDR3 spans 15 residues. CDR3 loop: CASSPSGAPAYEQYF. DNA of the CDR3: TGCGCCAGCAGCCCGAGCGGGGCCCCTGCCTACGAGCAGTACTTC.

This clonotype was recorded at least ten times. This chain uses TRBV6-2 or TRBV6-3 with TRBJ2-2; 10 bases map to TRBD2. The CDR3 is 18 residues long. Germline V lookup: CDR1 MNHEY, CDR2 SVGEGT. The junction had 5 bases not matched to a gene; V was cut back by 0 bases and J by 1 base. The chain's CDR3 is CASSYSLAGGLNTGELFF. The DNA for the CDR3 is TGTGCCAGCAGTTACTCTTTAGCGGGGGGCTTGAACACCGGGGAGCTGTTTTTT.

This rearrangement joins TRBV12-3 or TRBV12-4 to TRBJ2-3; D may be TRBD1 (5 bases). Trimming removed 6 bases at V and 2 bases at J, with 9 bases between. The CDR3 is 13 amino acids. CDR3 bases: TGTGCCAGCAGGGGGCCCTACACAGATACGCAGTATTTT. The encoded protein is CASRGPYTDTQYF.

The chain employs TRBV15 and TRBJ1-5, with a weak D call TRBD1 (6 bases). The V gene's germline CDR1 is LNHNV and CDR2 YYDKDF (reference sequence). CDR3 length: 14 residues. V was trimmed by 3 bases and J by 5 bases, leaving 11 bases between them. For the CDR3, the DNA is TGTGCCACCAGCAGGCTGGACAGCTATCAGCCCCAGCATTTT. This gives the protein CATSRLDSYQPQHF.

Many counts were recorded for this clonotype. V is TRBV18 and J is TRBJ1-5, with D perhaps TRBD1 (6 bases). The CDR3 is 15 residues long. V lost 0 bases and J lost 3, with 9 bases in between. Germline lookup yields CDR1 KGHSH and CDR2 LQKENI. The chain's CDR3 is CASSPPGGLNQPQHF. The CDR3 region has the DNA TGTGCCAGCTCACCACCAGGGGGTCTCAATCAGCCCCAGCATTTT.

This CDR3 reads CSTLGGAGQPQHF. In nucleotides, the CDR3 is TGCAGTACCCTGGGAGGGGCGGGTCAGCCCCAGCATTTT. This chain connects TRBV20-1 to TRBJ1-5; D possibly corresponds to TRBD1 (5 bases). Trimming removed 8 bases at V and 6 bases at J, with 17 bases between. The CDR3 runs to 13 residues. Germline values: CDR1 DFQATT, CDR2 SNEGSKA (reference sequence).